The TCR beta chain under discussion was sequenced for a study of prognosis after radiotherapy for stage I lung cancer. As for the study in general: The study deemed all of its non-small cell lung cancer patients medically inoperable. Radiotherapy used SBRT, divided into 3 to 5 fractions and reaching a biologically effective dose of at least 100 Gy.

It was by two-round multiplex PCR that TCR beta CDR3 was amplified from genomic DNA. The authors ran first-round PCR with primers specific to each TRBV and TRBJ gene. Using its own MiXCR run on the multiplex PCR reads, TCRdb lists one record per CDR3 protein. This repertoire shows 15,000 to 25,000 distinct CDR3 sequences, 26% found once; its top ten account for around a fifth. This receptor was obtained from a donor aged 50 or older with non-small cell lung cancer. The input for sequencing was PBMCs, taken before or after stereotactic body radiation therapy (not recorded which).

Here the CDR3 DNA reads TGCGCCAGCAAGGCAGCCGGTCTCCAGCGGGGTTGGGGGGATCAGTACTTC. Translation: CASKAAGLQRGWGDQYF. This chain links TRBV5-1 with TRBJ2-7; 7 bases are a match to TRBD2. This CDR3 has 17 amino acids. Per the germline V gene, CDR1 is SGHRS and CDR2 is YFSETQ. Trimming took 6 bases from V and 10 from J; bases not matched to a gene: 25.